A single sample is the source of the 14 T cell receptor beta chains below, sequenced in a study of blood T cell repertoires in COVID-19. Clones were read by immunoSEQ multiplex PCR, and TCRdb kept only the in-frame ones, dropping some. The repertoire holds 150,000 to 200,000 clones, with approximately 86% as singletons. The sequenced sample consisted of peripheral blood. The receptors shown here come from a man aged 35 to 55 with active or convalescent COVID-19.

This clone was picked up one time. The V and J genes are TRBV7-9 and TRBJ2-3; 13 bases fit TRBD2. Germline V gives CDR1 SEHNR, CDR2 FQNEAQ (reference sequence). The ends lost 5 bases at V and 8 bases at J; junction bases unmatched: 4. The CDR3 totals 14 residues. The CDR3 region is CASSLLAGGSTQYF. In DNA form, the CDR3 reads TGTGCCAGCAGCCTACTAGCGGGGGGGAGTACGCAGTATTTT.

The V gene is TRBV5-6, the J gene TRBJ2-3; D gene ambiguous. Between the trimmed V and J ends, which lost 7 bases and 3 bases, there was a span of 6 bases. The CDR3 extends over 11 amino acids. Germline values: CDR1 SGHDT, CDR2 YYEEEE. CDR3 in amino acids: CASHHTDTQYF. Here the CDR3 DNA reads TGTGCCAGCCATCATACAGATACGCAGTATTTT. The full variable domain, its missing parts supplied by reference TRBV5-6 and TRBJ2-3, is DAGVTQSPTHLIKTRGQQVTLRCSPKSGHDTVSWYQQALGQGPQFIFQYYEEEERQRGNFPDRFSGHQFPNYSSELNVNALLLGDSALYLCASHHTDTQYFGPGTRLTVL.

Details on this clone: The junction and the germline gene differ at one end; a read error may be behind it. This chain links TRBV5-1 with TRBJ1-1; 8 nucleotides align to TRBD1. The germline V gene has CDR1 SGHRS and CDR2 YFSETQ. The CDR3 has 14 amino acids. CDR3 sequence: CASREDRENPEAFF. DNA of the CDR3: TGCGCCAGCAGAGAGGACAGGGAGAACCCTGAAGCTTTCTTT.

The chain couples TRBV2 to TRBJ1-2; possibly TRBD1 for D (5 bases). The CDR3 totals 12 residues. Trimming took 11 bases from V and 4 from J, leaving 14 bases between them. CDR1 is SNHLY and CDR2 is FYNNEI in the germline V gene. The DNA of the CDR3 is TGTGCCGAAGCGGGGGTTCCCTATGGCTACACCTTC. This encodes CAEAGVPYGYTF.

This sequence joins TRBV11-2 and TRBJ2-3; D is perhaps TRBD2 (5 bases). Germline values: CDR1 SGHAT, CDR2 FQNNGV. This CDR3 region has 17 residues. The V and J ends lost 1 base and 1 base respectively, with 15 bases between them. This CDR3 reads CASSLVARGWGTDTQYF. The CDR3 coding sequence is TGTGCCAGCAGCTTAGTGGCCCGGGGATGGGGCACAGATACGCAGTATTTT.

The rearrangement joins TRBV5-1 to TRBJ1-5; D is possibly TRBD1 (6 bases). The V end was cut by 4 bases, the J end by 2 bases, with 10 bases between. Germline CDR1 SGHRS, CDR2 YFSETQ. This CDR3 contains 14 residues. This CDR3 reads CASSPSGGNQPQHF. Here the CDR3 DNA reads TGCGCCAGCAGCCCTTCAGGGGGCAATCAGCCCCAGCATTTT.

In DNA form, the CDR3 reads TGTGCCAGCTCACCAGCCGAAGCGGATGGCTACACCTTC. Its translation is CASSPAEADGYTF. This rearrangement joins TRBV18 to TRBJ1-2; D call uncertain. CDR1 and CDR2 (germline): KGHSH, LQKENI. Trimming left V 2 bases short and J 6 bases short, with 10 bases between. CDR3 length equals 13 residues.

The CDR3 region has the DNA TGTGCCAGCAGCTTACTAGTAAACGAGCCCCAGCATTTT. It translates to CASSLLVNEPQHF. The chain joins TRBV7-9 to TRBJ1-5; D is unclear. Trimming cost V 2 bases and J 8 bases, with 10 bases left between them. Germline loops: CDR1 SEHNR, CDR2 FQNEAQ (reference sequence). The CDR3 extends over 13 amino acids.

The chain combines TRBV29-1 with TRBJ2-7; 11 bases align to TRBD1. CDR1 is SQVTM, CDR2 ANQGSEA, per germline. J gave up 0 bases and V 3 bases, and 1 base lay outside the gene matches. This CDR3 region has 14 residues. This CDR3 reads CSVDGQGASYEQYF. The CDR3 DNA is TGCAGCGTTGACGGACAGGGGGCCTCCTACGAGCAGTACTTC.

The J gene is TRBJ1-4, the V gene TRBV4-1; 11 nucleotides line up with TRBD1. Germline lookup yields CDR1 MGHRA and CDR2 YSYEKL. Trimming removed 6 bases from V and 7 bases from J; junction bases left unmatched: 1. CDR3 length: 13 residues. The CDR3 loop reads CASSGTGGEKLFF. DNA for the CDR3: TGCGCCAGCAGTGGGACAGGGGGTGAAAAACTGTTTTTT.

The chain links TRBV7-2 to TRBJ2-2; D is possibly TRBD1 (5 bases). Trimming cost V 7 bases and J 3 bases, with 12 bases left between them. This CDR3 contains 14 residues. Germline CDR1 SGHTA, CDR2 FQGNSA. CDR3 in amino acids: CASTNSRDTGELFF. The CDR3 nucleotides read TGTGCCAGCACCAACAGCAGGGACACCGGGGAGCTGTTTTTT.

This chain links TRBV4-1 with TRBJ2-7; 7 bases match TRBD1. The V segment lost 1 base and the J segment 0 bases; nucleotides outside the gene matches: 3. Germline assignment: CDR1 MGHRA and CDR2 YSYEKL. This CDR3 region has 15 residues. CDR3 sequence reads: CASSQGDSFSYEQYF. For the CDR3, the DNA is TGCGCCAGCAGCCAAGGGGACAGTTTCTCCTACGAGCAGTACTTC.

V gene TRBV6-5 combines with J gene TRBJ1-2; 7 nucleotides align to TRBD1. V dropped 8 bases and J dropped 8; count of bases not matched to a gene: 8. This CDR3 has 12 residues. Looked up from germline, CDR1 is MNHEY and CDR2 is SVGAGI. CDR3 DNA sequence: TGTGCCAGCCAAGAAGGGGGCAGGGGCTACACCTTC. Amino acids: CASQEGGRGYTF.

The rearrangement links TRBV4-1 to TRBJ1-1; D is unresolved. The CDR3 contains 15 residues. CDR1 and CDR2 (germline): MGHRA, YSYEKL. V lost 3 bases, J lost 5 bases, and 16 bases lay in between. The CDR3 here is CASSQEDLLGTEAFF. Written as DNA, the CDR3 is TGCGCCAGCAGCCAGGAGGACCTCTTAGGTACTGAAGCTTTCTTT.